This TCR beta chain originates from a study of T cells in localized non-small cell lung cancer. Study-level findings and limits: Among the top 100 tumor clones, a median about 57 appeared in adjacent lung. A higher density of T cells in blood coincided with extended overall survival. Investigators sequenced only a single tumor region, leaving heterogeneity possible. Maximal T cell clonality occurred in uninvolved adjacent lung, with tumor ranking below it.

Germline assignment: CDR1 GTSNPN and CDR2 SVGIG (reference sequence). The length of the CDR3 is 16 residues. V lost 3 bases and J lost 1; bases outside the gene matches: 8. This clone is labeled medium-sized. Its matching antigen is unknown. Sequencing was performed with immunoSEQ multiplex PCR; in TCRdb, only in-frame clones are kept and a portion is missing. The sample holds 25,000 to 30,000 clones, 88% seen once. The source is a female donor at least 60 years old with stage III squamous cell lung carcinoma. The V and J genes are TRBV30 and TRBJ2-1; 8 nucleotides line up with TRBD2. The sample was peripheral blood, taken before any cancer treatment. CDR3: CAWSPDGGGSYNEQFF. The CDR3 nucleotides are TGTGCCTGGAGCCCAGACGGGGGGGGATCCTACAATGAGCAGTTCTTC.